The clone carrying this TCR beta chain was picked up one time. Its specificity is unknown. This sample stems from a study of cytomegalovirus exposure and HLA in healthy donors. Across the study: Prior work identified some 120 million unique TCR beta sequences in 150 million to 200 million T cells. Study findings and constraints: Based on reports, TCR beta sequences accurately predicted HLA-A and HLA-B alleles for most subjects. Associated with cytomegalovirus, according to the listing, were around 170 TCR beta chains.

Nominally healthy donors provided the samples, though records likely missed some immune exposures. Researchers ran the PCR with 60 Vbeta and 13 Jbeta primers. Clones were sequenced by immunoSEQ multiplex PCR, and TCRdb holds only the in-frame ones, with some missing. This sample has 95,000 to 120,000 clones, with over 75% found just once. The CDR3 loop spans 16 amino acids. Germline assignment: CDR1 SGHRS and CDR2 YFSETQ. V lost 8 bases to trimming and J lost 0 bases; unmatched junction nucleotides: 11. The V call is TRBV5-1, the J call TRBJ1-1; 9 bases agree with TRBD1. Sequenced material: PBMCs. This TCR came from a woman aged 25-40 years in good health and CMV-seropositive. The CDR3: CASKTGTGPMNTEAFF. DNA for the CDR3: TGCGCCAGTAAAACCGGGACAGGGCCCATGAACACTGAAGCTTTCTTT.